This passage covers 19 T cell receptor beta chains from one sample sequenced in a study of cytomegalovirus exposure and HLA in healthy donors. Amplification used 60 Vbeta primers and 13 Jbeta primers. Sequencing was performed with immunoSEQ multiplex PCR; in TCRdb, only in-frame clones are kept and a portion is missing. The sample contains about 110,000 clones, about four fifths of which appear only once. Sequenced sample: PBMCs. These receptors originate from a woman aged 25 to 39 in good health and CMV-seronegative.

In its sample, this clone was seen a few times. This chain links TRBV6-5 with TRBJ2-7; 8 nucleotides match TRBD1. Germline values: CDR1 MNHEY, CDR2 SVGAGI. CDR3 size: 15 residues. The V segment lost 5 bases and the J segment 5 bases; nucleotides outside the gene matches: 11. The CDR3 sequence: CASSRAPGQGHEQYF. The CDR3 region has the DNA TGTGCCAGCAGTCGCGCTCCCGGACAGGGCCACGAGCAGTACTTC.

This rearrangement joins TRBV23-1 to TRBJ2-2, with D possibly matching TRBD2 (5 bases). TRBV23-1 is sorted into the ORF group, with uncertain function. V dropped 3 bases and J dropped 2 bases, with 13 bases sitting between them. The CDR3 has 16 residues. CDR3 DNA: TGCGCCAGCAGTCATACTTACGGGGAAAACACCGGGGAGCTGTTTTTT. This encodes CASSHTYGENTGELFF.

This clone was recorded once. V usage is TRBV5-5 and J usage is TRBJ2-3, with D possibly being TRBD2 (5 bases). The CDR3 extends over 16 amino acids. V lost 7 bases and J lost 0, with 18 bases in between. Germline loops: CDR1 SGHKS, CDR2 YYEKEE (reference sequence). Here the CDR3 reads CASEGFGISSTDTQYF. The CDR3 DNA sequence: TGTGCCAGCGAAGGGTTCGGGATATCTAGCACAGATACGCAGTATTTT.

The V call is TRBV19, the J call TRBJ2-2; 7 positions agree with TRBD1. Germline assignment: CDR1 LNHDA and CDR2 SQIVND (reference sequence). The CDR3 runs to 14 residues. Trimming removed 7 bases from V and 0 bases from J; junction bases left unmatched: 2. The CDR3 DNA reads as TGTGCCAGTACCGGGACAGCGAACACCGGGGAGCTGTTTTTT. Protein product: CASTGTANTGELFF.

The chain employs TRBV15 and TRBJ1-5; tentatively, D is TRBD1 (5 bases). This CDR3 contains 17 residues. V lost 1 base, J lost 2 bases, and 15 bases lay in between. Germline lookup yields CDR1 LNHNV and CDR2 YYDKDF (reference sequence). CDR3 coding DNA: TGTGCCACCAGCAGAGCCCCCCAGCCGGGGGGCAATCAGCCCCAGCATTTT. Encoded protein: CATSRAPQPGGNQPQHF.

The CDR3 sequence is CASNPTGNNYEQYF. CDR3 coding DNA: TGTGCCAGCAATCCGACAGGGAATAACTACGAGCAGTACTTC. The genes are TRBV6-1 and TRBJ2-7; 7 bases match TRBD1. The germline CDR1 and CDR2 sequences are MNHNS and SASEGT. The CDR3 loop spans 14 amino acids. V shed 7 bases and J 3 bases; nucleotides not matched to a gene: 9.

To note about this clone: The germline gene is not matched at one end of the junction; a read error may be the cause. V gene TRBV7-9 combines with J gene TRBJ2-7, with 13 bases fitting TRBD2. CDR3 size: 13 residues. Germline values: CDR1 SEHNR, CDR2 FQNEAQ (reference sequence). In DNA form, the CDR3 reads TGTTCCAGCGGGACTAGCGGGACATACGAGCAGTACTTC. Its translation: CSSGTSGTYEQYF.

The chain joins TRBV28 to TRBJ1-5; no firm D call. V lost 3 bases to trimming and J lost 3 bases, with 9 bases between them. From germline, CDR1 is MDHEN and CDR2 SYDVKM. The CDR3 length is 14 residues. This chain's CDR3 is CASSLSQANQPQHF. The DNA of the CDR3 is TGTGCCAGCAGTTTGAGTCAGGCCAATCAGCCCCAGCATTTT.

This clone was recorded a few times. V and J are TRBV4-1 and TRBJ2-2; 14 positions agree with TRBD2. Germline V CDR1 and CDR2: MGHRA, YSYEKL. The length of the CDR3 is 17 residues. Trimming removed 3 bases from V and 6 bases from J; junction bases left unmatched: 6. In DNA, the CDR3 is TGCGCCAGCAGCCAGCTACCGGGACTAGCGGGAGCCGGGGAGCTGTTTTTT. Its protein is CASSQLPGLAGAGELFF.

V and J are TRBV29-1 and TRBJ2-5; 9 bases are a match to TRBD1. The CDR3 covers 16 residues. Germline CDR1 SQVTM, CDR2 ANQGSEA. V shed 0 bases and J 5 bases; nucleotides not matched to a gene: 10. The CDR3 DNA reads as TGCAGCGTTGAAGAGGGGGTACAGGGGGCGACGGAGACCCAGTACTTC. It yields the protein CSVEEGVQGATETQYF.

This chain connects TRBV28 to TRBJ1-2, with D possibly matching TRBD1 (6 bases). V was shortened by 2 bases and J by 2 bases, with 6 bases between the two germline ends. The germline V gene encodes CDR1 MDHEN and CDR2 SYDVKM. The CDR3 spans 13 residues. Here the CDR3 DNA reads TGTGCCAGCAGTTTAGGACAGAACTATGGCTACACCTTC. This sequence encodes CASSLGQNYGYTF.

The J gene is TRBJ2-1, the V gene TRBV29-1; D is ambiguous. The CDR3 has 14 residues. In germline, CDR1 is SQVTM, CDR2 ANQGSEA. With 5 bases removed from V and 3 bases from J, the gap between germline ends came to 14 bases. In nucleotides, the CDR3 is TGCAGCGTTTTACTTGCAGAGGACTACAATGAGCAGTTCTTC. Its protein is CSVLLAEDYNEQFF.

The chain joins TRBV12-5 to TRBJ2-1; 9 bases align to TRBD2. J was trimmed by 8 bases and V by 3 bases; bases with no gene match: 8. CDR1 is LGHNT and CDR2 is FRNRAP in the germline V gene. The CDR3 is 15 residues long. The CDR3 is CASGFAGGPSYEQFF. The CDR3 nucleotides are TGTGCTAGTGGTTTCGCGGGAGGGCCTAGTTATGAGCAGTTCTTC.

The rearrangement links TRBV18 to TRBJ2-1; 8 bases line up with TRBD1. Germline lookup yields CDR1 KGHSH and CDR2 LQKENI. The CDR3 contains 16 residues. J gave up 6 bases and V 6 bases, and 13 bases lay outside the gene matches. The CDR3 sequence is CASSPEATGAINEQFF. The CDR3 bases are TGTGCCAGCTCCCCTGAGGCGACAGGGGCGATCAATGAGCAGTTCTTC.

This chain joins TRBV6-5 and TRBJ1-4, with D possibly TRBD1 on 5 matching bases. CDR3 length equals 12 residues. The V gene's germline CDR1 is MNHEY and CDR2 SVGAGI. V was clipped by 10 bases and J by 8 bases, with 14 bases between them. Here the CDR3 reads CATSRQPEKLFF. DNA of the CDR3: TGTGCCACCTCTAGACAGCCAGAAAAACTGTTTTTT.

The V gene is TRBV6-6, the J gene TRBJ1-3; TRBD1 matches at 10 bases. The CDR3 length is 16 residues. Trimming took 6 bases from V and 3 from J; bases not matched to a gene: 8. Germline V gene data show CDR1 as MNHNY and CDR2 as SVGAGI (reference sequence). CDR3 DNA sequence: TGTGCCAGCAGCTCGAACCGGGACAGGGGTGGAAACACCATATATTTT. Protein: CASSSNRDRGGNTIYF.

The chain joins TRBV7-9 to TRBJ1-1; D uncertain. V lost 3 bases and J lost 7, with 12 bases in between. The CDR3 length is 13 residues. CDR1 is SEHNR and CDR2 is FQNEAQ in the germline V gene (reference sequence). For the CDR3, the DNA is TGTGCCAGCAGCTTTGAGGGCGGTTTTGAAGCTTTCTTT. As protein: CASSFEGGFEAFF.

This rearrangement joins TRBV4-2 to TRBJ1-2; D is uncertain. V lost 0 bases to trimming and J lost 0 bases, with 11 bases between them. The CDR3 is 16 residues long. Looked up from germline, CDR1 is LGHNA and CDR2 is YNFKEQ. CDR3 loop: CASSQDGGNSNYGYTF. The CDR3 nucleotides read TGTGCCAGCAGCCAAGATGGAGGAAACTCTAACTATGGCTACACCTTC.

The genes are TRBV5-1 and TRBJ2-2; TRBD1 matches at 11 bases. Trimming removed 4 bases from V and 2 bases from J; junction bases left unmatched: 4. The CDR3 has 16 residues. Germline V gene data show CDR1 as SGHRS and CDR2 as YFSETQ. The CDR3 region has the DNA TGCGCCAGCAGCAACGGACAGGGGGCTAACACCGGGGAGCTGTTTTTT. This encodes CASSNGQGANTGELFF. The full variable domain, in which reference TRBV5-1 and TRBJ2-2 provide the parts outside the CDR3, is KAGVTQTPRYLIKTRGQQVTLSCSPISGHRSVSWYQQTPGQGLQFLFEYFSETQRNKGNFPGRFSGRQFSNSRSEMNVSTLELGDSALYLCASSNGQGANTGELFFGEGSRLTVL.